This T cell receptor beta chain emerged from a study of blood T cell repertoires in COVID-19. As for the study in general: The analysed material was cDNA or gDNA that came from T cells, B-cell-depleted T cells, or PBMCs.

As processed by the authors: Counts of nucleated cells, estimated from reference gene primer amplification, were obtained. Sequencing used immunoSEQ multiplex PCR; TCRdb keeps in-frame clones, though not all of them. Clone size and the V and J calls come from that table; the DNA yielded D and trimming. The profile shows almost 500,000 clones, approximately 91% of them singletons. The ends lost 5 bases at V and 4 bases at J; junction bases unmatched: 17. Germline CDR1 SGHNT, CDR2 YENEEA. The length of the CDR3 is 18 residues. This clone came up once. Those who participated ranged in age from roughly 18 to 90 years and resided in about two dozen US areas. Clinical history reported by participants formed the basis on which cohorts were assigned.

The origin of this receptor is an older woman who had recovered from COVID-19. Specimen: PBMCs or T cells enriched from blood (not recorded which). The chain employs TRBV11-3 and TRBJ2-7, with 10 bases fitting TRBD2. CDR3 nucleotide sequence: TGTGCCAGCAGCCCCGGGGGTTGGGCTAGCGGGGGCGAGTACGAGCAGTACTTC. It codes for CASSPGGWASGGEYEQYF.